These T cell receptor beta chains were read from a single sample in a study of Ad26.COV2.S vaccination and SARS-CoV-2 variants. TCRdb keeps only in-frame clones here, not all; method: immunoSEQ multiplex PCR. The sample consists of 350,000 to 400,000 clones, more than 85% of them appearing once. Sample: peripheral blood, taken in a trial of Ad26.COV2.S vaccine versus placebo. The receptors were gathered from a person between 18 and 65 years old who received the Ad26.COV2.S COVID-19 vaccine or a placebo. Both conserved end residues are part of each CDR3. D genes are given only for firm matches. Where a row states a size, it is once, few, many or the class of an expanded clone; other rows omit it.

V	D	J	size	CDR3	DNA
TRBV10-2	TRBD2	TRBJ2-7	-	CASSDRLAVSYEQYF	TGCGCCAGCAGTGACAGGCTAGCGGTATCCTACGAGCAGTACTTC
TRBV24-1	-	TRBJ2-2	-	CATSDPSRDTGELFF	TGTGCCACCAGTGACCCCTCCCGGGACACCGGGGAGCTGTTTTTT
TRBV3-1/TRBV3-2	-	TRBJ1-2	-	CASSQGSVTTGRYGYTF	TGTGCCAGCAGCCAAGGGTCAGTAACTACCGGGCGGTATGGCTACACCTTC
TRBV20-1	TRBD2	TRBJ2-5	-	CSASDGGGRQETQYF	TGCAGTGCTAGTGACGGCGGGGGGCGACAAGAGACCCAGTACTTC
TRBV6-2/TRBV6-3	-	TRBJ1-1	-	CASSENRVNTEAFF	TGTGCCAGCAGCGAAAACAGGGTGAACACTGAAGCTTTCTTT
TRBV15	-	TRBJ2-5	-	CATSRDDLRGQETQYF	TGTGCCACCAGCAGAGATGATCTCCGAGGGCAAGAGACCCAGTACTTC
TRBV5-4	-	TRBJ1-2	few	CASSSIQGSNYGYTF	TGTGCCAGCAGCTCGATACAGGGATCCAACTATGGCTACACCTTC
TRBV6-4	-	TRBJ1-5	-	CASSAEGGSNQPQHF	TGTGCCAGCAGTGCGGAGGGGGGAAGCAATCAGCCCCAGCATTTT
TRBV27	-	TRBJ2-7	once	CASSTSWAAYEQYF	TGTGCCAGCAGTACTTCCTGGGCAGCCTACGAGCAGTACTTC
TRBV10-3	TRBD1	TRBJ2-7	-	CAISGSGGREQYF	TGTGCCATCAGTGGGTCAGGGGGCCGCGAGCAGTACTTC
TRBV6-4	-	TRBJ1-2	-	CARRHRDKNYGYTF	TGTGCCAGACGTCATCGGGACAAGAACTATGGCTACACCTTC
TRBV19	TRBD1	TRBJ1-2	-	CASKPGGMGYGYTF	TGTGCCAGTAAACCAGGGGGCATGGGCTATGGCTACACCTTC
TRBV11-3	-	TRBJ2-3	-	CASSLKSTDTQYF	TGTGCCAGCAGCTTAAAGTCCACAGATACGCAGTATTTT
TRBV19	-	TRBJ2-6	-	CASSIGRANVLTF	TGTGCCAGTAGTATAGGTCGGGCCAACGTCCTGACTTTC
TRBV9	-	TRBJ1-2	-	CASSPNGGQYPF	TGTGCCAGCAGCCCCAATGGAGGACAGTACCCCTTC
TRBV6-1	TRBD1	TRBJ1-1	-	CASSEAGQPRGREAFF	TGTGCCAGCAGTGAAGCGGGACAGCCAAGAGGGCGAGAAGCTTTCTTT
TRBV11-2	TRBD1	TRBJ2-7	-	CASSSPRDRGLGEQYF	TGTGCCAGCAGCTCCCCTAGGGACAGGGGCCTCGGAGAGCAGTACTTC